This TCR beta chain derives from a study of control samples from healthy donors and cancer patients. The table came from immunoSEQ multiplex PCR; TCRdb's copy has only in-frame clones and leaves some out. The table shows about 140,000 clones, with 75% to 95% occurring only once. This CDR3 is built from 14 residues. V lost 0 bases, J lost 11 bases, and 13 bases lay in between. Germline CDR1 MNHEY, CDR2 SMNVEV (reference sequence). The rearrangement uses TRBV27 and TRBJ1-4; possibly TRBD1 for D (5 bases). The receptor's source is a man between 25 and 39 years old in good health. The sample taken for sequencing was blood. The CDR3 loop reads CASSLSSGGEKLFF. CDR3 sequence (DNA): TGTGCCAGCAGTTTATCGTCCGGGGGGGAGAAACTGTTTTTT. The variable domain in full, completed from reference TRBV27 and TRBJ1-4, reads EAQVTQNPRYLITVTGKKLTVTCSQNMNHEYMSWYRQDPGLGLRQIYYSMNVEVTDKGDVPEGYKVSRKEKRNFPLILESPSPNQTSLYFCASSLSSGGEKLFFGSGTQLSVL.